The 18 T cell receptor beta chains reported below all come from one sample, sequenced in a study of T cell responses to AZD1222 COVID-19 vaccine. Profiled with immunoSEQ multiplex PCR; TCRdb holds only in-frame clones, not every one. Among 90,000 to 150,000 clones listed, around 90% were seen once. This sample comprised peripheral blood, obtained 28 days after the second AZD1222 dose. The receptors were gathered from an adult who received the AZD1222 COVID-19 vaccine.

This CDR3 reads CASGRPGSYNEQFF. For the CDR3, the DNA is TGTGCCAGCGGGCGGCCGGGCTCCTACAATGAGCAGTTCTTC. The chain is built from TRBV7-2 and TRBJ2-1, with D unresolved. This CDR3 spans 14 amino acids. Trimming removed 8 bases at V and 0 bases at J, with 11 bases between. Germline V lookup: CDR1 SGHTA, CDR2 FQGNSA.

The V call is TRBV7-6, the J call TRBJ2-7; the D is unclear. The ends were cut back, 4 bases at V and 7 bases at J, with 11 bases in the middle. The CDR3 loop spans 12 amino acids. Germline CDR1 SGHVS, CDR2 FNYEAQ. As DNA, the CDR3 is TGTGCCAGCAGCTCCCCACCCGGTGAGCAGTACTTC. It yields the protein CASSSPPGEQYF.

This chain connects TRBV28 to TRBJ2-7; tentative D call: TRBD1 (5 bases). This CDR3 contains 15 residues. V lost 6 bases and J 0 bases, leaving 15 bases between the germline ends. Looked up from germline, CDR1 is MDHEN and CDR2 is SYDVKM. The DNA for the CDR3 is TGTGCCAGCAGCCCCAGCCTAGGGGACTCCTACGAGCAGTACTTC. This codes for CASSPSLGDSYEQYF.

The chain uses TRBV3-1 (or the pseudogene TRBV3-2) and TRBJ2-7; D ambiguous. Germline assignment: CDR1 LGHDT and CDR2 YNNKEL (reference sequence). Deletions cut 2 bases from V and 0 bases from J, with 11 bases between. The CDR3 totals 15 residues. CDR3 region: CASSQSVSISYEQYF. For the CDR3, the DNA is TGTGCCAGCAGCCAATCAGTCTCGATCTCCTACGAGCAGTACTTC.

V usage is TRBV5-1 and J usage is TRBJ1-4, with 7 bases fitting TRBD1. J lost 6 bases, V lost 3 bases, and 8 bases had no gene match. The V gene's germline CDR1 is SGHRS and CDR2 YFSETQ. There are 15 residues in the CDR3. The CDR3 sequence is CASSSLQGEDEKLFF. Here the CDR3 DNA reads TGCGCCAGCAGCTCTCTTCAGGGGGAGGATGAAAAACTGTTTTTT.

The chain employs TRBV7-9 and TRBJ1-1; unclear D gene. The CDR3 consists of 13 residues. V lost 5 bases to trimming and J lost 1 base, with 8 bases between them. Germline values: CDR1 SEHNR, CDR2 FQNEAQ (reference sequence). The CDR3 region has the DNA TGTGCCAGCAGCCGTCGCTCGAACACTGAAGCTTTCTTT. Translated: CASSRRSNTEAFF.

V and J are TRBV6-1 and TRBJ2-7; tentative D call: TRBD2 (6 bases). CDR3 length: 15 residues. The germline CDR1 and CDR2 sequences are MNHNS and SASEGT. The V end lost 0 bases, the J end lost 2 bases, and 11 bases lay between the germline ends. The CDR3 sequence is CASSEAFGGAYEQYF. The DNA of the CDR3 is TGTGCCAGCAGTGAAGCGTTCGGCGGGGCCTACGAGCAGTACTTC.

The rearrangement links TRBV6-5 to TRBJ1-1, with D possibly TRBD1 on 6 matching bases. This CDR3 spans 13 amino acids. V shed 6 bases and J shed 2 bases, with 10 bases lying between them. CDR1 and CDR2 (germline): MNHEY, SVGAGI. The CDR3 nucleotides are TGTGCCAGCAGACGGACAGAAAACACTGAAGCTTTCTTT. Protein sequence: CASRRTENTEAFF.

This clone showed up just once. The rearrangement joins TRBV28 to TRBJ1-2, with a tentative D call TRBD1 (5 bases). The CDR3 totals 14 residues. Germline V gives CDR1 MDHEN, CDR2 SYDVKM. Deletions cut 1 base from V and 5 bases from J, with 11 bases between. CDR3 region: CASSLFGRAYGYTF. CDR3 bases: TGTGCCAGCAGTTTATTCGGCAGGGCATATGGCTACACCTTC.

The CDR3 spells CASSLMGTSGGAETQYF. CDR3 nucleotide sequence: TGTGCCAGCAGCCTAATGGGGACTAGCGGGGGGGCCGAGACCCAGTACTTC. V and J are TRBV7-2 and TRBJ2-5, with TRBD2 identical over 16 bases. Germline CDR1 and CDR2: SGHTA and FQGNSA. CDR3 length equals 17 residues. Trimming cost V 5 bases and J 5 bases; bases outside gene matches: 8.

V and J are TRBV4-3 and TRBJ1-4, with D tentatively TRBD1 (5 bases). The CDR3 is 16 residues long. V was pared by 1 base and J by 6 bases, with 15 bases between. Germline-derived CDR1 and CDR2 are LGHNA and YSLEER. CDR3 nucleotide sequence: TGCGCCAGCAGCCAAGGGTCCAGGGTTTCGGATGAAAAACTGTTTTTT. Translation gives CASSQGSRVSDEKLFF.

This clone has a single count. The chain links TRBV4-2 to TRBJ1-5; D unclear. Germline CDR1 LGHNA, CDR2 YNFKEQ. The CDR3 runs 15 residues. The germline V and J ends were trimmed by 4 bases and 4 bases, with 14 bases remaining between them. The CDR3 loop is CASSRELEGNQPQHF. The CDR3 DNA reads TGTGCCAGCAGCCGCGAATTGGAGGGAAATCAGCCCCAGCATTTT.

This chain joins TRBV5-4 and TRBJ2-1; 7 bases fit TRBD1. Per germline, CDR1 SGHNT and CDR2 YYREEE (reference sequence). There are 15 residues in the CDR3. The V segment lost 0 bases and the J segment 4 bases; nucleotides outside the gene matches: 4. The CDR3 DNA is TGTGCCAGCAGCTTGGCACAGGGGAAATACAATGAGCAGTTCTTC. Translation gives CASSLAQGKYNEQFF.

This chain links TRBV28 with TRBJ1-1; no clear D gene. The V gene lost 2 bases and the J gene lost 6 bases, with 7 bases spanning the gap. The V gene's germline CDR1 is MDHEN and CDR2 SYDVKM. The CDR3 contains 12 residues. This CDR3 reads CASSLRRPEAFF. CDR3 nucleotides: TGTGCCAGCAGTTTAAGGAGGCCTGAAGCTTTCTTT.

The rearrangement links TRBV7-2 to TRBJ2-1, with TRBD2 matching 11 bases. The CDR3 covers 17 residues. Germline V gene sequence: CDR1 SGHTA, CDR2 FQGNSA. V shed 1 base, J shed 3 bases, and the junction held 5 bases outside the gene matches. The chain's CDR3 is CASSLGFGLAGYNEQFF. CDR3 coding DNA: TGTGCCAGCAGCTTAGGTTTCGGACTAGCGGGCTACAATGAGCAGTTCTTC. The variable domain in full, with the rest retrieved from reference TRBV7-2 and TRBJ2-1, is GAGVSQSPSNKVTEKGKDVELRCDPISGHTALYWYRQSLGQGLEFLIYFQGNSAPDKSGLPSDRFSAERTGGSVSTLTIQRTQQEDSAVYLCASSLGFGLAGYNEQFFGPGTRLTVL.

The CDR3 reads CASSARSGGGYEQYF. As DNA, the CDR3 is TGTGCCAGCAGCGCGAGGAGCGGGGGGGGGTACGAGCAGTACTTC. The chain has TRBV5-4 and TRBJ2-7, with 10 bases that match TRBD2. Germline CDR1 is SGHNT and CDR2 is YYREEE (reference sequence). J gave up 4 bases and V 4 bases, and 8 bases lay outside the gene matches. This CDR3 comprises 15 residues.

The rearrangement uses TRBV7-2 and TRBJ2-5; a possible D gene is TRBD2 (5 bases). V gave up 1 base and J gave up 4 bases, with 7 bases separating them. CDR3 length equals 13 residues. Germline-derived CDR1 and CDR2 are SGHTA and FQGNSA. The CDR3 region is CASSLVRAETQYF. In nucleotides, the CDR3 is TGTGCCAGCAGCTTAGTGCGGGCAGAGACCCAGTACTTC. The entire variable domain, with the rest obtained from reference TRBV7-2 and TRBJ2-5, is as follows: GAGVSQSPSNKVTEKGKDVELRCDPISGHTALYWYRQSLGQGLEFLIYFQGNSAPDKSGLPSDRFSAERTGGSVSTLTIQRTQQEDSAVYLCASSLVRAETQYFGPGTRLLVL.

This chain uses TRBV19 with TRBJ1-2, with D possibly matching TRBD1 (5 bases). This CDR3 contains 14 residues. Germline V gene sequence: CDR1 LNHDA, CDR2 SQIVND (reference sequence). The V gene lost 6 bases and the J gene lost 3 bases, with 14 bases spanning the gap. The CDR3 reads CASSDPGFDYGYTF. CDR3 in DNA: TGTGCCAGTAGCGACCCAGGGTTCGACTATGGCTACACCTTC.